This is a list of T cell receptor beta chains from one sample in a study of post-analysis software for immune sequencing data. TCRdb itself ran the PCR reads through MiXCR, one entry per CDR3 protein. The data show fewer than 900,000 distinct CDR3 sequences, with 46% seen just once and just under 5% held by the top ten. Sample: blood. These receptor sequences come from a girl aged 10 to 17 with multiple sclerosis. Each CDR3 is given without its conserved first and last residue. Expanded clones get a size class; other rows say once, few or many, or leave the size out.

clone_size j_call v_call cdr3_aa
few NA TRBV7-9 ASSLWDSSHEQY
NA TRBJ1-6 TRBV20-1 SARDPGDSPLH
NA TRBJ1-1 TRBV12-3/TRBV12-4 ASSPGTDNTEAF
NA TRBJ2-1 TRBV4-1 ASSQDSRQGYEQF
NA TRBJ2-1 TRBV7-8 ASSLGGGLAGGNNEQF
once TRBJ2-1 TRBV7-8 ASSVGASGSLEQF
NA TRBJ1-1 TRBV12-3/TRBV12-4 ASSPFWGASNTEAF
few TRBJ2-7 TRBV4-1 ASSQVPGQVAYEQY
NA TRBJ2-6 TRBV7-9 ASSDRTGDYSGANVLT
NA TRBJ2-5 TRBV11-2 ASSLMSGNQETQY
NA TRBJ2-4 TRBV29-1 SVVQVVGGQY
NA TRBJ1-5 TRBV18 ASSPRDRSQPQH
few TRBJ2-7 TRBV12-3/TRBV12-4 ASSSAGGSYEQY
few TRBJ2-7 TRBV3-1 ASSQNGLSYEQY
NA TRBJ2-7 TRBV20-1 SARDRQQGVEQY
NA TRBJ1-5 TRBV6-5 ASSYSGPGQPQH
few TRBJ2-3 TRBV25-1 ASSEPLQAVSTDTQY
NA TRBJ2-2 TRBV6-5 ASSYGQGRTGELF
few TRBJ2-5 TRBV7-9 ASSPVEKETQY
NA TRBJ2-1 TRBV5-1 ASSPTGAYNEQF